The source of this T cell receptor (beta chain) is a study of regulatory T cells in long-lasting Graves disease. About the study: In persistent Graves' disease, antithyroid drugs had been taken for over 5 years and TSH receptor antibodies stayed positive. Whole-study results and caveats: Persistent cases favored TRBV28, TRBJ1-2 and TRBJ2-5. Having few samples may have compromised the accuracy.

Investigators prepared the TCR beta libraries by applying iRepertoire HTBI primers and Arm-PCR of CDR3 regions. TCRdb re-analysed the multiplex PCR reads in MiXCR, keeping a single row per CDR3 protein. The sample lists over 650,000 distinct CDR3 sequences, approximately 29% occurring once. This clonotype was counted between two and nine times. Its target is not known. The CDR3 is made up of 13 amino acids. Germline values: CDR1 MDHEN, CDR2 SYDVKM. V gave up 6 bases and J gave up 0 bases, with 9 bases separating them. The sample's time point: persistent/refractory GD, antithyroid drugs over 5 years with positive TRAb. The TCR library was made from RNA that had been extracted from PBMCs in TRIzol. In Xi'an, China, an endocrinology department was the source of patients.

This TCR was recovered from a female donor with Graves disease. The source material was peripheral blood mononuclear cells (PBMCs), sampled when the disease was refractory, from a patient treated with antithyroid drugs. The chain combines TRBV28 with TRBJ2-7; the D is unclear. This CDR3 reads CASSLMDSYEQYF. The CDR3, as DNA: TGTGCCAGCAGCTTGATGGACTCCTACGAGCAGTACTTC.